The rows below give T cell receptor beta chains drawn from one sample of a study of early stage breast cancer tumors. Measured with immunoSEQ multiplex PCR; TCRdb has only the in-frame clones, and not every one. The sample records 5,000 to 5,500 clones, around 70% being singletons. Sample: normal breast tissue next to the tumor. The receptors come from a person aged 55 to 70 with breast cancer. Each CDR3 is given with its conserved first and last residue. A D gene is named only where the DNA matches it firmly. Clone sizes are given selectively: once, few, many, or a class where the clone is expanded.

j_gene | abundance | d_gene | v_gene | CDR3nt | CDR3aa
TRBJ2-2 | - | TRBD2 | TRBV7-3 | TGTGCCAGCAGCTTCCTCGGGGAGGGATACACCGGGGAGCTGTTTTTT | CASSFLGEGYTGELFF
TRBJ2-7 | - | TRBD2 | TRBV4-1 | TGCGCCAGCAGCGAAACTAGCGGGGGGGCCATGTTTTACGAGCAGTACTTC | CASSETSGGAMFYEQYF
TRBJ1-4 | - | - | TRBV6-1 | TGTGCCAGCAGTGAATTTGGGGGGGGGACTAATGAAAAACTGTTTTTT | CASSEFGGGTNEKLFF
TRBJ1-4 | - | - | TRBV19 | TGTGCCAGTAGTCCCCAGCGGAGGGGTGGCGAAAAACTGTTTTTT | CASSPQRRGGEKLFF
TRBJ2-3 | few | - | TRBV28 | TGTGCCAGCAGTACATCGGGTACGCAGTATTTT | CASSTSGTQYF
TRBJ2-7 | - | TRBD1 | TRBV28 | TGTGCCAGCAGTCCAGACAGGGTCTTCTACGAGCAGTACTTC | CASSPDRVFYEQYF
TRBJ2-3 | - | TRBD2 | TRBV7-2 | TGTGCCAGCAGCTTCGGGGGGAGACGGGATACGCAGTATTTT | CASSFGGRRDTQYF
TRBJ1-2 | - | - | TRBV28 | TGTGCCAGCAGGTCCGGGGGGCCTTATGGCTACACCTTC | CASRSGGPYGYTF
TRBJ1-5 | - | - | TRBV7-7 | TGTGCTAGCAGCTTAGGGTTGGCAAGAGCTCGCAATCAGCCCCAGCATTTT | CASSLGLARARNQPQHF
TRBJ1-4 | - | - | TRBV5-5 | TGTGCCAGCACCGTCCCCGGGGGTGAAAAACTGTTTTTT | CASTVPGGEKLFF
TRBJ2-2 | - | - | TRBV13 | TGTGCCAGCAGCTCCCTCGACAGCATGGCGAACACCGGGGAGCTGTTTTTT | CASSSLDSMANTGELFF
TRBJ2-1 | - | - | TRBV6-5 | TGTGCCAGCCTAGCCAGAGGAAACAATGAGCAGTTCTTC | CASLARGNNEQFF
TRBJ2-7 | - | - | TRBV9 | TGTGCCAGCAGCCCCCCGGACCACCACGAGCAGTACTTC | CASSPPDHHEQYF
TRBJ1-1 | - | - | TRBV20-1 | TGCAGTGCTGAGAAAGCTTTCTTT | CSAEKAFF
TRBJ2-1 | - | TRBD2 | TRBV19 | TGTGCCAGTAGTGTTAGCGGGGGGACAGGCAATGAGCAGTTCTTC | CASSVSGGTGNEQFF
TRBJ2-7 | few | - | TRBV10-1 | TGCGCCAGCAGCGATGGGACTTTCCCCTACGAGCAGTACTTC | CASSDGTFPYEQYF
TRBJ2-2 | - | - | TRBV7-2 | TGTGCCATCCGCCAGGGGGGCGGGGAGCTGTTTTTT | CAIRQGGGELFF
TRBJ1-1 | - | - | TRBV9 | TGTGCCAGCAGCGTAGGCGCCAGTGAAGCTTTCTTT | CASSVGASEAFF
TRBJ2-5 | - | TRBD2 | TRBV18 | TGTGCCAGCTCACCTTTACCTAGCGGATGGGAGGCCCAGTACTTC | CASSPLPSGWEAQYF
TRBJ2-3 | few | - | TRBV10-3 | TGTGCCATCAGTGGGGGGCCAGGGAGCACAGATACGCAGTATTTT | CAISGGPGSTDTQYF
TRBJ2-7 | - | - | TRBV18 | TGTGCCAGCTCACCAGGATCAGGGGACTCCTACGAGCAGTACTTC | CASSPGSGDSYEQYF
TRBJ1-6 | few | - | TRBV6-4 | TGTGCCAGCAGCCGACAGAACGATAATTCACCCCTCCACTTT | CASSRQNDNSPLHF
TRBJ1-1 | - | - | TRBV7-9 | TGTGCCAGCAGCCCTTCCAGCCTCACTGAAGCTTTCTTT | CASSPSSLTEAFF
TRBJ1-1 | - | - | TRBV6-5 | TGTGCCAGCAGTGTCCTTACAGGGGAAGCTTTCTTT | CASSVLTGEAFF
TRBJ1-5 | few | - | TRBV2 | TGTGCCAGCAGTGAGAATAGGGGGTTCAATCAGCCCCAGCATTTT | CASSENRGFNQPQHF
TRBJ1-3 | - | TRBD1 | TRBV10-3 | TGTGCCACCCGGGACAGGGCTGATGGAGGAAACACCATATATTTT | CATRDRADGGNTIYF
TRBJ2-3 | - | TRBD1 | TRBV15 | TGTGCCACCAGCGAGCGGGACAGGGGCTCGGATACGCAGTATTTT | CATSERDRGSDTQYF
TRBJ2-2 | - | - | TRBV18 | TGTGCCAGCTCACCCCCCGTCACCGGGGAGCTGTTTTTT | CASSPPVTGELFF
TRBJ2-7 | few | TRBD1 | TRBV6-6 | TGTGCCAGCACCAACCGGGACAGGGGCGCCCACGAGCAGTACTTC | CASTNRDRGAHEQYF
TRBJ1-5 | once | - | TRBV30 | TGTGCCCCCCTTTGGCTACTGCTCAATCAGCCCCAGCATTTT | CAPLWLLLNQPQHF
TRBJ1-6 | - | - | TRBV9 | TGTGCCAGCAGCGATGGGTGGTCATATAATTCACCCCTCCACTTT | CASSDGWSYNSPLHF
TRBJ2-7 | - | - | TRBV5-5 | TGTGCCAGCAGCTTGGCGACCAGGGTCGACGAGCAGTACTTC | CASSLATRVDEQYF
TRBJ2-3 | - | - | TRBV7-3 | TGTGCCAGCAGCTTCCAGGGCGGAGATACGCAGTATTTT | CASSFQGGDTQYF
TRBJ2-7 | - | TRBD2 | TRBV7-9 | TGTGCCAGCAGCTGGGGGGGAATGGTAACCTACGAGCAGTACTTC | CASSWGGMVTYEQYF
TRBJ2-5 | - | TRBD2 | TRBV19 | TGTGCCAGTAGTCCTAGCGGGAGAAAGACCCAGTACTTC | CASSPSGRKTQYF
TRBJ2-5 | - | TRBD1 | TRBV7-9 | TGTGCCAGCAGCTCCACGGGACAGGGGGCGCCGCGAGAGACCCAGTACTTC | CASSSTGQGAPRETQYF